One and the same sample provided the 5 T cell receptor beta chains below, sequenced in a study of cytomegalovirus exposure and HLA in healthy donors. 60 Vbeta and 13 Jbeta primers were used in PCR. Libraries were prepared by immunoSEQ multiplex PCR; TCRdb keeps only in-frame clonotypes and omits some of them. The table lists fewer than 150,000 clones, 75% of them singletons, with about 3.4% in the top ten. Sequencing input: PBMCs. These receptors all stem from a man aged 30-40 years in good health and CMV-seronegative.

The rearrangement joins TRBV9 to TRBJ2-1; possibly TRBD2 for D (5 bases). The CDR3 runs 16 residues. Germline values: CDR1 SGDLS, CDR2 YYNGEE. Trimming stripped 4 bases from V and 8 bases from J, with 22 bases between. Here the CDR3 DNA reads TGTGCCAGCAGCCCCACCCAAGAGGGAGTCAGACATGAGCAGTTCTTC. Its protein product is CASSPTQEGVRHEQFF.

The rearrangement links TRBV2 to TRBJ1-1; the match to TRBD1 covers 7 bases. The CDR3 is 15 amino acids. The V and J ends lost 6 bases and 1 base, in that order; junction bases with no gene match: 8. The germline V gene encodes CDR1 SNHLY and CDR2 FYNNEI. The DNA of the CDR3 is TGTGCCAGCAGGGTATATACAGGGGCGAACACTGAAGCTTTCTTT. This translates into CASRVYTGANTEAFF.

The CDR3 coding sequence is TGTGCCAGCAGCTCGCGTATCAGACAGAACTTTAATGAAAAACTGTTTTTT. This translates into CASSSRIRQNFNEKLFF. The rearrangement joins TRBV5-5 to TRBJ1-4; D might be TRBD1 (5 bases). Germline V gene lookup returns CDR1 SGHKS and CDR2 YYEKEE (reference sequence). CDR3 length equals 17 residues. The ends were cut back, 3 bases at V and 4 bases at J, with 19 bases in the middle.

The chain links TRBV19 to TRBJ2-3; TRBD2 agrees at 8 bases. Germline lookup yields CDR1 LNHDA and CDR2 SQIVND (reference sequence). The junction had 13 bases not matched to a gene; V was cut back by 7 bases and J by 4 bases. The CDR3 runs 16 residues. The chain's CDR3 is CASIGGAGAFSDTQYF. The CDR3 coding sequence is TGTGCCAGTATCGGGGGAGCGGGAGCGTTTTCAGATACGCAGTATTTT.

This clone was observed a handful of times. V gene TRBV6-5 combines with J gene TRBJ2-1, with TRBD2 identical over 7 bases. Unmatched junction bases numbered 1, after V lost 0 bases and J lost 2 bases. The CDR3 sequence is 15 residues long. CDR1 MNHEY and CDR2 SVGAGI come from the germline V gene. The CDR3 spells CASSYSSGPYNEQFF. The CDR3 DNA sequence: TGTGCCAGCAGTTACTCTAGCGGGCCCTACAATGAGCAGTTCTTC.